Listed here are 14 T cell receptor beta chains from one sample, sequenced in a study of beta chain features in type 1 diabetes. Study-wide points: Among all four CD4+ subsets, Type 1 diabetes patients had TCRB CDR3s that were moderately but significantly shorter.

These receptors are not linked to any known antigen. TCRB transcripts that were expressed got sequenced, as all of the isolated RNA had been reverse transcribed. Sequenced by immunoSEQ multiplex PCR; TCRdb stores in-frame clones only, minus some. The sample has about 48,000 clones, under 55% seen once. The sample taken for sequencing was Tregs from blood. The receptors come from a man between 25 and 39 years old with type 1 diabetes.

This clone has only a few counts. The CDR3 reads CSVQGRNQPQHF. CDR3 DNA: TGCAGCGTTCAGGGTCGCAATCAGCCCCAGCATTTT. The chain couples TRBV29-1 to TRBJ1-5; maybe TRBD1 (5 bases). Deletions cut 5 bases from V and 2 bases from J, with 7 bases between. Germline values: CDR1 SQVTM, CDR2 ANQGSEA. The CDR3 runs to 12 residues.

V is TRBV19 and J is TRBJ2-7; maybe TRBD1 (5 bases). The germline V and J ends were trimmed by 5 bases and 1 base, with 15 bases remaining between them. CDR3 size: 15 residues. Germline V CDR1 and CDR2: LNHDA, SQIVND (reference sequence). The CDR3 DNA sequence: TGTGCCAGTAGTCCCTCTGGGCAGGGATCCTACGAGCAGTACTTC. Translating gives CASSPSGQGSYEQYF.

This clone was counted between two and nine times. The chain joins TRBV2 to TRBJ2-7; TRBD1 matches at 7 bases. From germline, CDR1 is SNHLY and CDR2 FYNNEI. V was clipped by 5 bases and J by 2 bases; unmatched bases: 6. This CDR3 is 14 amino acids long. CDR3 amino acids: CASSQDRRTYEQYF. CDR3 in DNA: TGTGCCAGCAGTCAGGACAGGAGAACCTACGAGCAGTACTTC. Full variable domain (outside the CDR3, taken from reference TRBV2 and TRBJ2-7): EPEVTQTPSHQVTQMGQEVILRCVPISNHLYFYWYRQILGQKVEFLVSFYNNEISEKSEIFDDQFSVERPDGSNFTLKIRSTKLEDSAMYFCASSQDRRTYEQYFGPGTRLTVT.

The rearrangement joins TRBV7-2 to TRBJ2-5; tentatively, D is TRBD2 (5 bases). The V end was cut by 1 base, the J end by 0 bases, with 9 bases between. Germline CDR1 SGHTA, CDR2 FQGNSA. The CDR3 runs to 15 residues. The CDR3 is CASSLGGSHQETQYF. In DNA form, the CDR3 reads TGTGCCAGCAGCTTAGGAGGGAGTCACCAAGAGACCCAGTACTTC.

The chain joins TRBV5-4 to TRBJ2-5; the D is unclear. This CDR3 has 14 amino acids. Germline lookup yields CDR1 SGHNT and CDR2 YYREEE (reference sequence). V gave up 3 bases and J gave up 3 bases, with 12 bases separating them. The CDR3 loop is CASSSPLGEETQYF. The DNA for the CDR3 is TGTGCCAGCAGCTCCCCCTTGGGCGAAGAGACCCAGTACTTC.

The chain is built from TRBV5-5 and TRBJ2-7; 7 bases align to TRBD1. CDR1 and CDR2 (germline): SGHKS, YYEKEE (reference sequence). This CDR3 is built from 15 residues. V was clipped by 4 bases and J by 7 bases; unmatched bases: 14. This chain's CDR3 is CASSRGPAEAREQYF. DNA for the CDR3: TGTGCCAGCAGCAGGGGGCCAGCGGAAGCGAGGGAGCAGTACTTC. Drawing the rest from reference TRBV5-5 and TRBJ2-7, the complete variable domain is DAGVTQSPTHLIKTRGQQVTLRCSPISGHKSVSWYQQVLGQGPQFIFQYYEKEERGRGNFPDRFSARQFPNYSSELNVNALLLGDSALYLCASSRGPAEAREQYFGPGTRLTVT.

This sequence joins TRBV19 and TRBJ1-5, with 9 bases that match TRBD1. CDR1 and CDR2 from the germline V gene are LNHDA and SQIVND (reference sequence). V lost 5 bases, J lost 6 bases, and 5 bases stayed unmatched. There are 14 residues in the CDR3. The CDR3 DNA sequence: TGTGCCAGTAGTGGAACAGGGGGCGGTCAGCCCCAGCATTTT. Translation: CASSGTGGGQPQHF.

The chain couples TRBV10-3 to TRBJ2-1; D possibly corresponds to TRBD1 (5 bases). The CDR3 length is 16 residues. V dropped 4 bases and J dropped 5 bases, with 18 bases sitting between them. Germline CDR1 and CDR2: ENHRY and SYGVKD. CDR3 sequence (DNA): TGTGCCATCAGTGGGACACTCGGACGCCGTCACAATGAGCAGTTCTTC. Amino acids: CAISGTLGRRHNEQFF.

In this sample, this clone turned up many times. The chain employs TRBV21-1 and TRBJ2-3; the table calls TRBD2, which could not be checked here. TRBV21-1 has pseudogene status. The CDR3 runs to 11 residues. CDR3 nucleotide sequence: TGTGCCAGCAGCAAAGAGCAGCCGCCGGGATTT. Its protein product is CASSKEQPPGF.

CDR3 region: CASSPWTSVTDTQYF. CDR3 bases: TGTGCCAGCAGCCCTTGGACTAGCGTCACAGATACGCAGTATTTT. The rearrangement joins TRBV7-2 to TRBJ2-3; the match to TRBD2 covers 9 bases. CDR1 SGHTA and CDR2 FQGNSA come from the germline V gene. This CDR3 is built from 15 residues. Trimming at V came to 5 bases and at J to 2 bases, leaving 5 bases not matched to a gene.

V gene TRBV7-2 combines with J gene TRBJ2-5; 8 bases agree with TRBD2. CDR1 and CDR2 (germline): SGHTA, FQGNSA. V lost 1 base to trimming and J lost 2 bases; unmatched junction nucleotides: 6. This CDR3 has 16 residues. CDR3 coding DNA: TGTGCCAGCAGCTTAGTGGGACTAGGAGTACAAGAGACCCAGTACTTC. It codes for CASSLVGLGVQETQYF.

J is TRBJ2-2 and V is TRBV10-3; TRBD2 agrees at 11 bases. This CDR3 region has 17 residues. V dropped 3 bases and J dropped 0; count of bases not matched to a gene: 3. Germline V gene data show CDR1 as ENHRY and CDR2 as SYGVKD. For the CDR3, the DNA is TGTGCCATCAGTGAAGGGACTAGCGGCTCGAACACCGGGGAGCTGTTTTTT. This gives the protein CAISEGTSGSNTGELFF.

V is TRBV7-2 and J is TRBJ1-5, with 7 bases aligning to TRBD1. The CDR3 is made up of 13 amino acids. V was clipped by 9 bases and J by 7 bases; unmatched bases: 9. CDR1 is SGHTA, CDR2 FQGNSA, per germline. DNA of the CDR3: TGTGCCAGTGAGCAGGGGGACGGGCAGCCCCAGCATTTT. It is translated as CASEQGDGQPQHF.

The rearrangement links TRBV7-9 to TRBJ2-7; a possible D gene is TRBD1 (5 bases). The CDR3 is made up of 14 amino acids. Germline CDR1 is SEHNR and CDR2 is FQNEAQ (reference sequence). Trimming took off 2 bases at V and 6 bases at J, with 14 bases between the two ends. This CDR3 is CASSLRQGISEQYF. CDR3 sequence (DNA): TGTGCCAGCAGCTTAAGGCAGGGAATAAGCGAGCAGTACTTC.